What follows are 8 T cell receptor beta chains derived from one specimen sequenced in a study of blood T cell repertoires in COVID-19. The assay was immunoSEQ multiplex PCR, and TCRdb's table has in-frame clones only and misses some. The top ten clones hold approximately 10% of a sample with about 350,000 clones, 87% of them seen once. Material for sequencing was peripheral blood. The origin of the receptors is a young man with COVID-19, enrolled during active disease.

The CDR3 spells CASSLRTSLTDTQYF. The CDR3 DNA is TGTGCCAGCAGTCTACGGACTAGTCTAACAGATACGCAGTATTTT. The rearrangement joins TRBV27 to TRBJ2-3; TRBD2 aligns across 7 bases. This CDR3 comprises 15 residues. Germline CDR1 is MNHEY and CDR2 is SMNVEV (reference sequence). V lost 5 bases to trimming and J lost 3 bases; unmatched junction nucleotides: 8.

Only one count was recorded for this clone. J is TRBJ2-2 and V is TRBV5-6; 9 bases match TRBD1. The trim removed 3 bases at V and 8 bases at J, leaving 5 bases unmatched. The germline CDR1 and CDR2 sequences are SGHDT and YYEEEE. The CDR3 consists of 14 residues. The CDR3 DNA is TGTGCCAGCAGCTCGGGACAGGGTATGGGGGAGCTGTTTTTT. Translating gives CASSSGQGMGELFF.

The gene calls are TRBV19 and TRBJ2-7; no firm D call. V lost 5 bases to trimming and J lost 2 bases, with 10 bases between them. The length of the CDR3 is 13 residues. Germline assignment: CDR1 LNHDA and CDR2 SQIVND (reference sequence). The CDR3 is CASSLASTYEQYF. In DNA form, the CDR3 reads TGTGCCAGTAGTTTGGCATCCACCTACGAGCAGTACTTC.

J is TRBJ2-7 and V is TRBV28; 9 nucleotides align to TRBD1. The V gene end was trimmed by 2 bases and the J gene end by 4 bases; junction bases not matched to a gene: 3. CDR1 and CDR2 from the germline V gene are MDHEN and SYDVKM. This CDR3 region has 14 residues. For the CDR3, the DNA is TGTGCCAGCAGTTTAGGACAGGGGAGTTACGAGCAGTACTTC. It codes for CASSLGQGSYEQYF. Using reference TRBV28 and TRBJ2-7 for the parts outside the CDR3, the full variable domain is DVKVTQSSRYLVKRTGEKVFLECVQDMDHENMFWYRQDPGLGLRLIYFSYDVKMKEKGDIPEGYSVSREKKERFSLILESASTNQTSMYLCASSLGQGSYEQYFGPGTRLTVT.

The rearrangement uses TRBV5-1 and TRBJ1-4; 9 nucleotides line up with TRBD1. Trimming at V came to 6 bases and at J to 5 bases, leaving 8 bases not matched to a gene. The germline CDR1 and CDR2 sequences are SGHRS and YFSETQ. There are 15 residues in the CDR3. For the CDR3, the DNA is TGCGCCAGCACGCCTCTCGGGACAGGGAATGAAAAACTGTTTTTT. It specifies CASTPLGTGNEKLFF.

CDR3 in amino acids: CASSQEGGRVYNEQFF. In DNA, the CDR3 is TGCGCCAGCAGCCAAGAAGGCGGGAGGGTTTACAATGAGCAGTTCTTC. The chain carries TRBV4-1 and TRBJ2-1; TRBD2 matches at 9 bases. V dropped 0 bases and J dropped 4; count of bases not matched to a gene: 4. The CDR3 covers 16 residues. Germline V gene sequence: CDR1 MGHRA, CDR2 YSYEKL.

The chain combines TRBV15 with TRBJ2-3, with a weak D call TRBD2 (6 bases). The germline gives CDR1 LNHNV, CDR2 YYDKDF (reference sequence). V was clipped by 3 bases and J by 5 bases, with 15 bases between them. The CDR3 is made up of 15 amino acids. CDR3 amino acids: CATSSSPSGLDTQYF. The CDR3 DNA follows: TGTGCCACCAGCAGCTCGCCCAGCGGGTTAGATACGCAGTATTTT. The variable domain in full, with the rest retrieved from reference TRBV15 and TRBJ2-3, is DAMVIQNPRYQVTQFGKPVTLSCSQTLNHNVMYWYQQKSSQAPKLLFHYYDKDFNNEADTPDNFQSRRPNTSFCFLDIRSPGLGDTAMYLCATSSSPSGLDTQYFGPGTRLTVL.

V is TRBV5-1 and J is TRBJ2-1, with TRBD2 matching 14 bases. The CDR3 is made up of 16 amino acids. Trimming took 3 bases from V and 6 from J; bases not matched to a gene: 5. Germline loops: CDR1 SGHRS, CDR2 YFSETQ. The CDR3 nucleotides read TGCGCCAGCAGCTATACCGGACTAGCGGGAGGCAATGAGCAGTTCTTC. This sequence encodes CASSYTGLAGGNEQFF.